One sample yielded the 20 T cell receptor beta chains listed below, sequenced in a study of T-cell memory formation after mild COVID-19. TCRdb fed the 5' RACE reads into MiXCR, producing one record per CDR3 protein. The sample lists about 200,000 distinct CDR3 sequences; around 9.5% were seen once. Sequenced material: PBMCs or a T cell subset sorted from them (not recorded which). The receptors stem from a man aged 18 to 30 who had mild COVID-19 (a few samples of this study predate the infection). Cell type and time point are not known.

This clonotype was seen repeatedly, ten times or more. The rearrangement uses TRBV7-2 and TRBJ1-5; D remains ambiguous. The CDR3 sequence is 13 residues long. Trimming removed 0 bases from V and 9 bases from J, with 9 bases in between. The germline V gene encodes CDR1 SGHTA and CDR2 FQGNSA. CDR3 protein: CASSLAPQWPQHF. CDR3 nucleotides: TGTGCCAGCAGCTTAGCCCCTCAGTGGCCCCAGCATTTT.

The V call is TRBV4-1, the J call TRBJ1-6; D is uncertain. Per the germline V gene, CDR1 is MGHRA and CDR2 is YSYEKL. This CDR3 comprises 15 residues. The V gene lost 1 base and the J gene lost 7 bases, with 11 bases spanning the gap. In nucleotides, the CDR3 is TGCGCCAGCAGCCAAGTCCGGTCGGTAAATTCACCCCTCCACTTT. Encoded protein: CASSQVRSVNSPLHF.

This clonotype has more than one count but fewer than ten. The CDR3 here is CASRSERGGHETQYF. CDR3 bases: TGTGCCAGTAGATCCGAGCGGGGGGGCCACGAGACCCAGTACTTC. This chain uses TRBV19 with TRBJ2-5; 10 nucleotides agree with TRBD2. Germline trimming cut 6 bases from V and 5 bases from J; bases unmatched to any gene: 9. The CDR3 consists of 15 residues. Per the germline V gene, CDR1 is LNHDA and CDR2 is SQIVND (reference sequence). Variable domain in full (rest from reference TRBV19 and TRBJ2-5): DGGITQSPKYLFRKEGQNVTLSCEQNLNHDAMYWYRQDPGQGLRLIYYSQIVNDFQKGDIAEGYSVSREKKESFPLTVTSAQKNPTAFYLCASRSERGGHETQYFGPGTRLLVL.

The chain recombines TRBV7-9 with TRBJ2-7; D unresolved. Per germline, CDR1 SEHNR and CDR2 FQNEAQ (reference sequence). V lost 5 bases, J lost 0 bases, and 14 bases lay in between. This CDR3 comprises 15 residues. CDR3 nucleotide sequence: TGTGCCAGCAGCCCTAGACAACTCATCTCCTACGAGCAGTACTTC. Its translation is CASSPRQLISYEQYF.

This clonotype was seen ten or more times. The V and J genes are TRBV20-1 and TRBJ1-2; tentative D call: TRBD1 (6 bases). Looked up from germline, CDR1 is DFQATT and CDR2 is SNEGSKA (reference sequence). V was cut by 0 bases and J by 2 bases, with 7 bases left in between. This CDR3 contains 13 residues. The DNA for the CDR3 is TGCAGTGCTAGAGATGGGACAAACTATGGCTACACCTTC. Translating gives CSARDGTNYGYTF.

The chain couples TRBV4-3 to TRBJ1-1; D is unresolved. Germline-derived CDR1 and CDR2 are LGHNA and YSLEER. There are 15 residues in the CDR3. V was shortened by 0 bases and J by 3 bases, with 11 bases between the two germline ends. Written as DNA, the CDR3 is TGCGCCAGCAGCCAAGAGCCGGGAGAGGACACTGAAGCTTTCTTT. Protein sequence: CASSQEPGEDTEAFF.

This clonotype was seen only a few times. This chain uses TRBV20-1 with TRBJ2-5, with TRBD2 matching over 7 bases. Germline assignment: CDR1 DFQATT and CDR2 SNEGSKA (reference sequence). V lost 3 bases and J lost 7; bases outside the gene matches: 8. This CDR3 has 13 residues. The CDR3 DNA reads as TGCAGTGCTAGCCCCGCCAGCGGGGTGACCCAGTACTTC. Its translation is CSASPASGVTQYF.

This clonotype was detected a few times. The CDR3 DNA reads TGCGCCAGCAGCCCCTGGGGTGCAGATACGCAGTATTTT. Translation gives CASSPWGADTQYF. V is TRBV5-1 and J is TRBJ2-3; D is unclear. The germline V gene encodes CDR1 SGHRS and CDR2 YFSETQ. The CDR3 consists of 13 residues. V dropped 4 bases and J dropped 4 bases, with 10 bases sitting between them.

This clonotype was observed many times. V usage is TRBV4-3 and J usage is TRBJ2-7; unclear D gene. CDR1 and CDR2 from the germline V gene are LGHNA and YSLEER. With 1 base removed from V and 0 bases from J, the gap between germline ends came to 19 bases. This CDR3 region has 18 residues. The CDR3 spells CASSQAVSARYSSYEQYF. CDR3 DNA: TGCGCCAGCAGCCAAGCGGTGTCGGCCCGCTACAGCTCCTACGAGCAGTACTTC.

This clonotype has a handful of counts. CDR3 sequence (DNA): TGTGCCAGCAGTTACAGGGGATCCTCTAGCACAGATACGCAGTATTTT. Protein: CASSYRGSSSTDTQYF. This chain uses TRBV6-5 with TRBJ2-3, with D perhaps matching TRBD1 (5 bases). Germline V lookup: CDR1 MNHEY, CDR2 SVGAGI. Trimming pared 2 bases from V and 0 bases from J, leaving 12 bases between. The CDR3 has 16 residues.

This clonotype was recorded at least ten times. The CDR3 here is CASSLVWGNDEKLFF. DNA for the CDR3: TGTGCCAGCAGCTTAGTGTGGGGCAATGATGAAAAACTGTTTTTT. The chain uses TRBV7-2 and TRBJ1-4; a weak D match, TRBD1 (5 bases). The CDR3 length is 15 residues. V gave up 1 base and J gave up 6 bases, with 12 bases separating them. CDR1 is SGHTA and CDR2 is FQGNSA in the germline V gene.

This clonotype was picked up many times. The chain uses TRBV5-1 and TRBJ2-3; no reliable D call. This CDR3 spans 14 amino acids. Germline assignment: CDR1 SGHRS and CDR2 YFSETQ. V shed 0 bases and J shed 4 bases, with 9 bases lying between them. The DNA of the CDR3 is TGCGCCAGCAGCTTGGATGGAAAATCAGATACGCAGTATTTT. It specifies CASSLDGKSDTQYF.

There are a few counts of this clonotype. The chain uses TRBV11-2 and TRBJ1-2; D remains ambiguous. CDR1 SGHAT and CDR2 FQNNGV come from the germline V gene. The V end lost 4 bases, the J end lost 1 base, and 13 bases lay between the germline ends. This CDR3 spans 15 amino acids. The CDR3 is CASSSDRRDNYGYTF. The CDR3, as DNA: TGTGCCAGCAGCTCCGACCGACGGGATAACTATGGCTACACCTTC.

Turning to this clonotype: Since a much larger clone is just one base distant, this may be a read error. This chain links TRBV24-1 with TRBJ2-5; TRBD2 agrees at 10 bases. Trimming at V came to 0 bases and at J to 3 bases, leaving 3 bases not matched to a gene. CDR3 length: 16 amino acids. The germline CDR1 and CDR2 sequences are KGHDR and SFDVKD. The DNA for the CDR3 is TGTGCCACCAGTGATTTGAAGCGGGGGGGCAAAGAGACCCAGTACTTC. As protein: CATSDLKRGGKETQYF.

CDR3 in amino acids: CASSLSGSHFAPLHF. In nucleotides, the CDR3 is TGTGCCAGCAGCTTGTCAGGCAGCCACTTCGCACCCCTCCACTTT. The chain joins TRBV5-8 to TRBJ1-6; unclear D gene. Germline V lookup: CDR1 SGHTS, CDR2 YDEGEE. CDR3 length: 15 residues. Trimming left V 1 base short and J 11 bases short, with 16 bases between.

This clonotype appeared a few times. The CDR3 sequence is CSGRRGDQDTEAFF. The CDR3 DNA reads TGCAGCGGTCGCCGGGGCGATCAGGACACTGAAGCTTTCTTT. The V call is TRBV29-1, the J call TRBJ1-1, with a weak D call TRBD1 (5 bases). Per germline, CDR1 SQVTM and CDR2 ANQGSEA. This CDR3 is 14 amino acids long. V lost 7 bases to trimming and J lost 3 bases, with 18 bases between them.

V and J are TRBV29-1 and TRBJ2-7, with TRBD2 matching over 9 bases. This CDR3 spans 12 amino acids. V trimming: 7 bases; J trimming: 3 bases; junction bases outside the gene matches: 4. CDR1 and CDR2 (germline): SQVTM, ANQGSEA. The CDR3 DNA follows: TGCAGCGCCGCTAGCGGGGTCTACGAGCAGTACTTC. This encodes CSAASGVYEQYF.

This clonotype was seen a few times. The rearrangement links TRBV29-1 to TRBJ2-7; D remains ambiguous. CDR1 is SQVTM and CDR2 is ANQGSEA in the germline V gene. The CDR3 spans 11 residues. Trimming stripped 4 bases from V and 5 bases from J, with 9 bases between. CDR3 nucleotide sequence: TGCAGCGTTGCAAGGGCCGACGAGCAGTACTTC. It is translated as CSVARADEQYF.

The gene calls are TRBV12-3 or TRBV12-4 and TRBJ1-1; D perhaps matches TRBD1 (5 bases). V lost 7 bases and J lost 0, with 9 bases in between. The CDR3 runs to 13 residues. Here the CDR3 reads CASNKQVNTEAFF. CDR3 nucleotides: TGTGCCAGCAACAAACAGGTGAACACTGAAGCTTTCTTT.

V is TRBV18 and J is TRBJ2-5; the D gene is possibly TRBD1 (5 bases). Germline V gene data show CDR1 as KGHSH and CDR2 as LQKENI. The CDR3 has 15 residues. The V end was cut by 2 bases, the J end by 2 bases, with 12 bases between. In DNA form, the CDR3 reads TGTGCCAGCTCACCATGGCAGGGATCGCAAGAGACCCAGTACTTC. This codes for CASSPWQGSQETQYF.